Following are 9 T cell receptor beta chains from one sample sequenced in a study of beta chain features in type 1 diabetes. Expressed TCRB transcripts were sequenced because the entire RNA isolate underwent reverse transcription. The table came from immunoSEQ multiplex PCR; TCRdb's copy has only in-frame clones and leaves some out. The sample yields 860,000 or so clones, about 17% seen once. Sample: naive CD4+ T cells from blood. The receptors come from a woman between 18 and 30 years old in good health.

About this clone: Other DNA sequences of this sample code for an identical CDR3. This sequence joins TRBV10-3 and TRBJ2-7; no firm D call. V lost 3 bases and J lost 4, with 4 bases in between. The length of the CDR3 is 11 residues. CDR1 and CDR2 from the germline V gene are ENHRY and SYGVKD. CDR3 DNA sequence: TGTGCCATCAGTGACCTTTACGAGCAGTACTTC. Translating it yields CAISDLYEQYF.

The chain combines TRBV6-6 with TRBJ1-5; D may be TRBD1 (6 bases). Trimming stripped 6 bases from V and 4 bases from J, with 10 bases between. The CDR3 consists of 13 residues. Germline assignment: CDR1 MNHNY and CDR2 SVGAGI (reference sequence). The CDR3 here is CASRGQANQPQHF. Here the CDR3 DNA reads TGTGCCAGCAGGGGACAAGCAAATCAGCCCCAGCATTTT.

The chain joins TRBV5-1 to TRBJ1-2, with no clear D. The CDR3 has 14 amino acids. Germline loops: CDR1 SGHRS, CDR2 YFSETQ. Trimming removed 0 bases at V and 1 base at J, with 7 bases between. The CDR3 sequence is CASSLVAVNYGYTF. As DNA, the CDR3 is TGCGCCAGCAGCTTGGTTGCAGTTAACTATGGCTACACCTTC.

The chain couples TRBV6-5 to TRBJ2-2, with no clear D. This CDR3 is 14 amino acids long. The germline CDR1 and CDR2 sequences are MNHEY and SVGAGI. V was pared by 6 bases and J by 0 bases, with 8 bases between. The chain's CDR3 is CASSGRTNTGELFF. The DNA of the CDR3 is TGTGCCAGCAGCGGACGGACGAACACCGGGGAGCTGTTTTTT.

The chain links TRBV9 to TRBJ1-2; D call uncertain. Per germline, CDR1 SGDLS and CDR2 YYNGEE. The CDR3 sequence is 14 residues long. The V end lost 0 bases, the J end lost 8 bases, and 14 bases lay between the germline ends. CDR3 residues: CASSVEPGFGGYTF. CDR3 DNA sequence: TGTGCCAGCAGCGTAGAACCGGGCTTTGGGGGCTACACCTTC.

This clone was counted a few times. This same CDR3 is encoded by further DNA sequences in the sample. The chain couples TRBV5-1 to TRBJ2-7; TRBD2 agrees at 11 bases. This CDR3 region has 15 residues. Germline V CDR1 and CDR2: SGHRS, YFSETQ. V trimming: 4 bases; J trimming: 1 base; junction bases outside the gene matches: 4. CDR3 region: CASSAGTSGSYEQYF. The CDR3 DNA reads as TGCGCCAGCAGCGCGGGGACTAGCGGATCCTACGAGCAGTACTTC.

The chain carries TRBV6-6 and TRBJ2-7, with 8 bases fitting TRBD1. Germline trimming cut 7 bases from V and 2 bases from J; bases unmatched to any gene: 7. CDR1 is MNHNY, CDR2 SVGAGI, per germline (reference sequence). The CDR3 extends over 14 amino acids. The CDR3 loop reads CASKGQDRAYEQYF. The CDR3 DNA reads TGTGCCAGCAAGGGACAGGACAGGGCCTACGAGCAGTACTTC.

The chain carries TRBV5-1 and TRBJ2-5, with TRBD2 matching over 12 bases. The CDR3 runs 20 residues. Germline loops: CDR1 SGHRS, CDR2 YFSETQ. Trimming removed 1 base from V and 4 bases from J; junction bases left unmatched: 17. CDR3 loop: CASSLNDRGPSGRARETQYF. The DNA for the CDR3 is TGCGCCAGCAGCTTGAATGACAGGGGCCCTAGCGGGAGGGCCAGAGAGACCCAGTACTTC.

The chain joins TRBV18 to TRBJ2-7; 14 bases agree with TRBD2. The CDR3 has 13 residues. Trimming took 4 bases from V and 11 from J; bases not matched to a gene: 4. CDR1 is KGHSH and CDR2 is LQKENI in the germline V gene. The CDR3: CASSLGTSGREYF. The CDR3 coding sequence is TGTGCCAGCTCACTAGGGACTAGCGGGAGAGAGTACTTC. The full variable domain, rest sourced from reference TRBV18 and TRBJ2-7, is NAGVMQNPRHLVRRRGQEARLRCSPMKGHSHVYWYRQLPEEGLKFMVYLQKENIIDESGMPKERFSAEFPKEGPSILRIQQVVRGDSAAYFCASSLGTSGREYFGPGTRLTVT.